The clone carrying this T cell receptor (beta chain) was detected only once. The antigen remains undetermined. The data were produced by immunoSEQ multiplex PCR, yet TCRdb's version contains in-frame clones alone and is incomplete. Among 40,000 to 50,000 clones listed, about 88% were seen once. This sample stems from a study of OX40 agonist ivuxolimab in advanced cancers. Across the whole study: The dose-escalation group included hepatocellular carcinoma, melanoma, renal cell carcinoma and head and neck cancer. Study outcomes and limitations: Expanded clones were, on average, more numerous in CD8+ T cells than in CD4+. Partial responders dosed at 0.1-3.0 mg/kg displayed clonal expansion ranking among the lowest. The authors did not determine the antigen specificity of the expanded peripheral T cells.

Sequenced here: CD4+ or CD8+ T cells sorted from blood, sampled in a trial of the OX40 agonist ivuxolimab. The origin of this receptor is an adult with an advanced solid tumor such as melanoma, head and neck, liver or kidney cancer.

CDR3 sequence: CASSPIFDGNYGYTF. The CDR3 DNA sequence: TGTGCCAGCAGTCCGATCTTTGACGGGAACTATGGCTACACCTTC. The V gene is TRBV6-1, the J gene TRBJ1-2; D is unresolved. V lost 5 bases and J 2 bases, leaving 15 bases between the germline ends. Germline values: CDR1 MNHNS, CDR2 SASEGT. CDR3 size: 15 residues.